What follows is one T cell receptor (beta chain) and its context. The data were taken from a study of blood T cell repertoires in COVID-19. CDR1 is SGHVS, CDR2 FNYEAQ, per germline. CDR3 length equals 15 residues. The V segment lost 1 base and the J segment 10 bases; nucleotides outside the gene matches: 6. Seattle enrolled patients during active infection and tracked them longitudinally. Per the authors' pipeline: The assay estimated nucleated cells by amplifying reference gene primers. Clones were read by immunoSEQ multiplex PCR, and TCRdb kept only the in-frame ones, dropping some. The DNA was the basis for D and trimming; V, J and clone size are from that table. The sample has approximately 300,000 clones; around 90% are singletons.

This clonotype was sampled from a woman aged 25 to 45 with COVID-19, enrolled during active disease. The specimen was peripheral blood. The genes are TRBV7-6 and TRBJ2-1; 11 bases match TRBD1. CDR3 amino acids: CASSLGGQGAWEQFF. The DNA of the CDR3 is TGTGCCAGCAGCTTAGGAGGACAGGGGGCTTGGGAGCAGTTCTTC.